The rows below give T cell receptor beta chains drawn from one sample of a study of T-cell reconstitution after alpha-beta-depleted transplantation in children. A single record per CDR3 protein comes from TCRdb applying MiXCR to the PCR reads. The sample contains 800,000 to 1,000,000 distinct CDR3 sequences, about 31% of which appear only once. The starting material was PBMCs, mostly from graft donor cells, obtained 360 days after TCRalphabeta/CD19-depleted stem cell transplant. The receptors were sampled from a boy younger than two who had a stem cell transplant for SCID, so the T cells may come from the graft donor. Both conserved end residues are trimmed from each CDR3. The order of the fields is J gene, V gene, CDR3 protein.

J gene: TRBJ2-5; V gene: TRBV9; CDR3 protein: ASSVEDGGAPRETQY
J gene: TRBJ1-2; V gene: TRBV3-1; CDR3 protein: ASSQGPYGYT
J gene: TRBJ1-5; V gene: TRBV18; CDR3 protein: ASSLDRRNQPQH
J gene: TRBJ2-3; V gene: TRBV29-1; CDR3 protein: SVIVGVGDRDRGGTQY
J gene: TRBJ1-5; V gene: TRBV20-1; CDR3 protein: SARAQPQH
J gene: TRBJ2-3; V gene: TRBV10-2; CDR3 protein: ASGQAGATDTQY
J gene: TRBJ2-1; V gene: TRBV5-1; CDR3 protein: ASSLLAGTVNEQF
J gene: TRBJ1-4; V gene: TRBV12-3/TRBV12-4; CDR3 protein: ASSPDRLNEKLF
J gene: TRBJ1-5; V gene: TRBV5-5; CDR3 protein: ASSPNPNNQPQH
J gene: TRBJ2-1; V gene: TRBV5-1; CDR3 protein: ASSLESLGEQF
J gene: TRBJ2-7; V gene: TRBV12-3/TRBV12-4; CDR3 protein: ASSRTGGAYEQY
J gene: TRBJ2-1; V gene: TRBV20-1; CDR3 protein: SARGDDEQF
J gene: TRBJ2-7; V gene: TRBV7-2; CDR3 protein: ASSLAGVIVAYEQY
J gene: TRBJ2-3; V gene: TRBV18; CDR3 protein: ASSPPRLAGTLDTQY
J gene: TRBJ2-1; V gene: TRBV12-3/TRBV12-4; CDR3 protein: ASSLAGPSYNEQF
J gene: TRBJ1-5; V gene: TRBV12-3/TRBV12-4; CDR3 protein: ASKGRAQQPQH
J gene: TRBJ2-1; V gene: TRBV5-1; CDR3 protein: ASSFIMATSINEQF
J gene: TRBJ1-1; V gene: TRBV7-3; CDR3 protein: ASSLTGEGATNTEAF
J gene: TRBJ2-1; V gene: TRBV12-3/TRBV12-4; CDR3 protein: ASSFLAGSSYNEQF
J gene: TRBJ2-5; V gene: TRBV15; CDR3 protein: ATSRDQETQY
J gene: TRBJ1-1; V gene: TRBV18; CDR3 protein: ASSPPGWNTEAF
J gene: TRBJ2-3; V gene: TRBV10-3; CDR3 protein: AISESERGDTQY
J gene: TRBJ2-3; V gene: TRBV4-2; CDR3 protein: ASSQQDRAGPPDTQY
J gene: TRBJ2-1; V gene: TRBV10-3; CDR3 protein: AISVQGNEQF
J gene: TRBJ2-3; V gene: TRBV5-1; CDR3 protein: ASSVLIEVSGRTDTQY
J gene: TRBJ2-1; V gene: TRBV20-1; CDR3 protein: SARTSGGAYNEQF
J gene: TRBJ1-1; V gene: TRBV5-1; CDR3 protein: ASSLIQGQTEAF
J gene: TRBJ2-7; V gene: TRBV15; CDR3 protein: ATSREPGYEQY
J gene: TRBJ1-1; V gene: TRBV5-1; CDR3 protein: ASSIDSSTEAF
J gene: TRBJ2-4; V gene: TRBV18; CDR3 protein: ASSPANIQY
J gene: TRBJ2-1; V gene: TRBV4-3; CDR3 protein: ASSQDSEGADNEQF
J gene: TRBJ1-3; V gene: TRBV4-1; CDR3 protein: ASSQPRRSGNTIY